One and the same sample provided the 7 T cell receptor beta chains below, sequenced in a study of blood T cell repertoires in COVID-19. The protocol was immunoSEQ multiplex PCR, while the TCRdb copy is restricted to in-frame clones and leaves out a portion. This table holds 150,000 to 190,000 clones, approximately 84% found once. What was sequenced was peripheral blood. The receptors come from a woman aged 60 to 75 with COVID-19, enrolled during active disease.

The rearrangement joins TRBV18 to TRBJ2-5; 7 nucleotides align to TRBD2. V lost 3 bases and J lost 5; bases outside the gene matches: 9. Germline assignment: CDR1 KGHSH and CDR2 LQKENI. CDR3 size: 15 residues. CDR3: CASSPAAGVRETQYF. In DNA form, the CDR3 reads TGTGCCAGCTCACCGGCGGCGGGGGTCAGGGAGACCCAGTACTTC.

The chain is built from TRBV30 and TRBJ1-5; no definite D call. CDR1 is GTSNPN and CDR2 is SVGIG in the germline V gene (reference sequence). Trimming shortened V by 3 bases and J by 6 bases, and 15 bases separated the two germline ends. The CDR3 is 14 residues long. CDR3 in DNA: TGTGCCTGGAGCCCCTACGGAGGGCCTCAGCCCCAGCATTTT. Its protein product is CAWSPYGGPQPQHF.

V gene TRBV5-5 combines with J gene TRBJ1-6; D may be TRBD1 (5 bases). V was cut by 2 bases and J by 11 bases, with 20 bases left in between. Germline V gene sequence: CDR1 SGHKS, CDR2 YYEKEE (reference sequence). The CDR3 contains 16 residues. The CDR3 DNA sequence: TGTGCCAGCAGCTTTAGCTCCACAGGATCACATCCACCCCTCCACTTT. Its translation: CASSFSSTGSHPPLHF.

This clone was found many times. The V call is TRBV27, the J call TRBJ1-2; 7 bases map to TRBD1. CDR1 and CDR2 from the germline V gene are MNHEY and SMNVEV (reference sequence). V shed 0 bases, J shed 4 bases, and the junction held 5 bases outside the gene matches. The length of the CDR3 is 15 residues. In DNA, the CDR3 is TGTGCCAGCAGTTTATCGACTGGGACAGTCTATGGCTACACCTTC. Translation: CASSLSTGTVYGYTF.

The chain couples TRBV4-1 to TRBJ1-2; tentatively, D is TRBD1 (5 bases). In germline, CDR1 is MGHRA, CDR2 YSYEKL. The V gene lost 3 bases and the J gene lost 5 bases, with 13 bases spanning the gap. This CDR3 has 14 amino acids. The CDR3 region has the DNA TGCGCCAGCAGCCAGGGCAGGGAAAAGTATGGCTACACCTTC. It specifies CASSQGREKYGYTF.

This clone appeared a few times. J is TRBJ1-6 and V is TRBV4-1, with 8 nucleotides matching TRBD1. The CDR3 covers 14 residues. After removal of 4 bases from V and 10 bases from J, the junction contained 6 bases not matched to a gene. Germline V gene lookup returns CDR1 MGHRA and CDR2 YSYEKL. CDR3 sequence (DNA): TGCGCCAGCAGCCCGGACAGGGACGAATCACCCCTCCACTTT. Translation gives CASSPDRDESPLHF.

V is TRBV5-1 and J is TRBJ1-3; D gene ambiguous. The CDR3 is 17 amino acids. Trimming took 0 bases from V and 0 from J, leaving 13 bases between them. CDR1 and CDR2 from the germline V gene are SGHRS and YFSETQ. This CDR3 is CASSLDLLHRSGNTIYF. The CDR3, as DNA: TGCGCCAGCAGCTTGGACCTTTTACACCGCTCTGGAAACACCATATATTTT.